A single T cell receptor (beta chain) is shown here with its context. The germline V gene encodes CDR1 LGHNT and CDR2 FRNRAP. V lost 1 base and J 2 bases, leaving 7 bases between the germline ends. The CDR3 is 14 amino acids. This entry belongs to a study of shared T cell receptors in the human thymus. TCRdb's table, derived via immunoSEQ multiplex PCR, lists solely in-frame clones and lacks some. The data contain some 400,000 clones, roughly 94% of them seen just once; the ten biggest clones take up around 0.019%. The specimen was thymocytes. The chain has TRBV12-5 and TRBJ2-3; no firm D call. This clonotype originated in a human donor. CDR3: CASGLAHNTDTQYF. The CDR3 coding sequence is TGTGCTAGTGGTTTGGCCCACAACACAGATACGCAGTATTTT. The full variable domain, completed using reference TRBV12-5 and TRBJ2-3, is DARVTQTPRHKVTEMGQEVTMRCQPILGHNTVFWYRQTMMQGLELLAYFRNRAPLDDSGMPKDRFSAEMPDATLATLKIQPSEPRDSAVYFCASGLAHNTDTQYFGPGTRLTVL.